This T cell receptor beta chain came from a study of control samples from healthy donors and cancer patients. The method was immunoSEQ multiplex PCR; TCRdb's version includes in-frame clones alone and lacks a portion of them. There are around 93,000 clones in the sample; around 88% occur only once, and roughly an eighth lies in the top ten. This receptor was identified in a man younger than 45 in good health. Sequences were obtained from blood.

The CDR3 DNA reads as TGTGCCAGCAGGTCAGGACCGTCCTACGAGCAGTACTTC. Its protein is CASRSGPSYEQYF. The V call is TRBV27, the J call TRBJ2-7; D uncertain. Trimming took off 6 bases at V and 1 base at J, with 10 bases between the two ends. Germline CDR1 reads MNHEY; CDR2 reads SMNVEV (reference sequence). The CDR3 is 13 residues long.